These T cell receptor beta chains were read from a single sample in a study of OX40 agonist ivuxolimab in advanced cancers. Only in-frame clones appear in the TCRdb table, and some are missing; sequencing was by immunoSEQ multiplex PCR. The sample records 70,000 to 95,000 clones, more than 75% being singletons. This material consisted of CD4+ or CD8+ T cells sorted from blood, taken in a trial of the OX40 agonist ivuxolimab. These receptors were taken from an adult with an advanced solid tumor such as melanoma, head and neck, liver or kidney cancer. Each CDR3 is given with its conserved first and last residue. D genes are given only for firm matches. Not all rows give a size; the values are once, few, many and, for expanded clones, a class.

J gene: TRBJ2-7; D gene: .; clone size: .; V gene: TRBV5-1; CDR3 protein: CASSLRPGQLAYEQYF; CDR3 DNA: TGCGCCAGCAGCTTGCGCCCGGGACAACTTGCCTACGAGCAGTACTTC
J gene: TRBJ1-6; D gene: .; clone size: .; V gene: TRBV30; CDR3 protein: CAAGGGLSPLHF; CDR3 DNA: TGTGCCGCCGGGGGGGGACTCTCACCCCTCCACTTT
J gene: TRBJ2-2; D gene: TRBD2; clone size: once; V gene: TRBV18; CDR3 protein: CASSPELAGGRTGELFF; CDR3 DNA: TGTGCCAGCTCACCAGAACTAGCGGGAGGGCGGACCGGGGAGCTGTTTTTT
J gene: TRBJ1-5; D gene: .; clone size: .; V gene: TRBV1; CDR3 protein: CTSYQDSNQPQHF; CDR3 DNA: TGCACCAGCTACCAAGATAGCAATCAGCCCCAGCATTTT
J gene: TRBJ2-1; D gene: TRBD2; clone size: .; V gene: TRBV4-3; CDR3 protein: CASSQDRGSSGTNEQFF; CDR3 DNA: TGCGCCAGCAGCCAAGATAGGGGCTCTAGCGGGACTAATGAGCAGTTCTTC
J gene: TRBJ1-1; D gene: TRBD1; clone size: .; V gene: TRBV5-1; CDR3 protein: CASSGPYGQGGTEAFF; CDR3 DNA: TGCGCCAGCAGCGGACCGTACGGACAGGGCGGGACTGAAGCTTTCTTT
J gene: TRBJ1-2; D gene: .; clone size: .; V gene: TRBV28; CDR3 protein: CASSRVWGQSDYGYTF; CDR3 DNA: TGTGCCAGCAGTAGGGTGTGGGGACAAAGTGACTATGGCTACACCTTC
J gene: TRBJ2-5; D gene: .; clone size: .; V gene: TRBV15; CDR3 protein: CATSRDPTMEETQYF; CDR3 DNA: TGTGCCACCAGCAGAGATCCAACCATGGAAGAGACCCAGTACTTC
J gene: TRBJ2-5; D gene: .; clone size: .; V gene: TRBV29-1; CDR3 protein: CSVKYRSQETQYF; CDR3 DNA: TGCAGCGTCAAATACCGCAGCCAAGAGACCCAGTACTTC
J gene: TRBJ1-4; D gene: .; clone size: .; V gene: TRBV30; CDR3 protein: CAWSRVATNEKLFF; CDR3 DNA: TGTGCCTGGAGTCGAGTAGCAACTAATGAAAAACTGTTTTTT
J gene: TRBJ1-1; D gene: TRBD1; clone size: few; V gene: TRBV30; CDR3 protein: CAWPPRDRGRTEAFF; CDR3 DNA: TGTGCCTGGCCTCCCCGGGACAGGGGGCGGACTGAAGCTTTCTTT
J gene: TRBJ2-6; D gene: .; clone size: .; V gene: TRBV18; CDR3 protein: CASSQGNSGANVLTF; CDR3 DNA: TGTGCCAGCTCACAGGGTAACTCTGGGGCCAACGTCCTGACTTTC
J gene: TRBJ2-6; D gene: .; clone size: .; V gene: TRBV10-1; CDR3 protein: CASRGSRGPLSGANVLTF; CDR3 DNA: TGCGCCAGCAGAGGGTCCCGGGGCCCGTTGTCTGGGGCCAACGTCCTGACTTTC
J gene: TRBJ2-7; D gene: .; clone size: .; V gene: TRBV6-1; CDR3 protein: CASSEDGSANLSYEQYF; CDR3 DNA: TGTGCCAGCAGTGAAGACGGTTCGGCTAACCTCTCCTACGAGCAGTACTTC
J gene: TRBJ2-3; D gene: TRBD2; clone size: .; V gene: TRBV7-2; CDR3 protein: CASPPRGTSGRDGTQYF; CDR3 DNA: TGTGCCAGCCCCCCGAGGGGGACTAGCGGGAGGGATGGTACGCAGTATTTT
J gene: TRBJ1-2; D gene: .; clone size: .; V gene: TRBV30; CDR3 protein: CAWSVRSQRYGYTF; CDR3 DNA: TGTGCCTGGAGTGTACGATCGCAGCGCTATGGCTACACCTTC
J gene: TRBJ2-7; D gene: TRBD2; clone size: .; V gene: TRBV5-1; CDR3 protein: CASSYDSGTTYEQYF; CDR3 DNA: TGCGCCAGCAGCTACGATAGCGGGACAACCTACGAGCAGTACTTC
J gene: TRBJ2-7; D gene: TRBD1; clone size: .; V gene: TRBV7-9; CDR3 protein: CASSLPPRGGDSYEQYF; CDR3 DNA: TGTGCCAGCAGCTTACCCCCAAGAGGGGGCGACTCCTACGAGCAGTACTTC
J gene: TRBJ1-1; D gene: .; clone size: .; V gene: TRBV19; CDR3 protein: CASSERAGVTAEAFF; CDR3 DNA: TGTGCCAGTAGTGAACGAGCGGGGGTTACGGCTGAAGCTTTCTTT
J gene: TRBJ2-7; D gene: .; clone size: .; V gene: TRBV5-1; CDR3 protein: CASSQEQYEQYF; CDR3 DNA: TGCGCCAGCAGCCAGGAGCAATACGAGCAGTACTTC
J gene: TRBJ2-7; D gene: .; clone size: .; V gene: TRBV29-1; CDR3 protein: CSVDTWGAGREQYF; CDR3 DNA: TGCAGCGTTGATACGTGGGGGGCTGGGCGGGAGCAGTACTTC
J gene: TRBJ1-4; D gene: .; clone size: .; V gene: TRBV19; CDR3 protein: CASSIAAATNEKLFF; CDR3 DNA: TGTGCCAGTAGTATAGCTGCTGCAACTAATGAAAAACTGTTTTTT